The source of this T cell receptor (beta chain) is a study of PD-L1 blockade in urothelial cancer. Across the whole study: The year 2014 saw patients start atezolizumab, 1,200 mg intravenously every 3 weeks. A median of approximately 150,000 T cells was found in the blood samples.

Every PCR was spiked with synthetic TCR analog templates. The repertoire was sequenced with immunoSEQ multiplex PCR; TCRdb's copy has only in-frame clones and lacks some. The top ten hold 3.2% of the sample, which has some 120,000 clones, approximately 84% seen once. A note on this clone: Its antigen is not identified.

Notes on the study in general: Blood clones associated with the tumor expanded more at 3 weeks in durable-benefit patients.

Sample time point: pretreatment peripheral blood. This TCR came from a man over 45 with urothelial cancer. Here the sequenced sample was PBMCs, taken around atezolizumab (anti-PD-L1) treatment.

The CDR3 DNA is TGCGCCAGCAGCTTGTCCGGACAGGGGAACACTGAAGCTTTCTTT. Its protein is CASSLSGQGNTEAFF. The chain combines TRBV5-1 with TRBJ1-1; 8 bases are shared with TRBD1. J gave up 1 base and V 1 base, and 3 bases lay outside the gene matches. Germline CDR1 reads SGHRS; CDR2 reads YFSETQ. The CDR3 length is 15 residues. Full variable domain (missing parts from reference TRBV5-1 and TRBJ1-1): KAGVTQTPRYLIKTRGQQVTLSCSPISGHRSVSWYQQTPGQGLQFLFEYFSETQRNKGNFPGRFSGRQFSNSRSEMNVSTLELGDSALYLCASSLSGQGNTEAFFGQGTRLTVV.